These 7 T cell receptor beta chains were all obtained from the same sample, sequenced in a study of T-cell reconstitution after alpha-beta-depleted transplantation in children. Molecular barcoding with unique molecular identifiers was used for the TCRbeta library. One entry per CDR3 protein results from TCRdb running MiXCR on the PCR reads. The top ten clones hold about 6% of a sample with a few hundred thousand distinct CDR3 sequences, around 9.5% of them seen once. Source: PBMCs from the stem cell graft donor, taken from the stem cell graft. The origin of the receptors is a human donor who donated a stem cell graft to a child with acute lymphoblastic leukemia.

In this sample, this clonotype turned up many times. The V gene is TRBV25-1, the J gene TRBJ2-4; D is perhaps TRBD1 or TRBD2 (5 bases each). V dropped 4 bases and J dropped 3 bases, with 19 bases sitting between them. The CDR3 is 17 amino acids. Per the germline V gene, CDR1 is MGHDK and CDR2 is SYGVNS. CDR3 protein: CASSGPTGPINKNIQYF. The CDR3 coding sequence is TGTGCCAGCAGTGGCCCCACGGGACCGATAAACAAAAACATTCAGTACTTC.

The chain couples TRBV6-1 to TRBJ1-2, with TRBD1 matching over 8 bases. From germline, CDR1 is MNHNS and CDR2 SASEGT. J lost 4 bases, V lost 6 bases, and 4 bases had no gene match. The CDR3 is 13 amino acids. CDR3 coding DNA: TGTGCCAGCAGGGAGGACAGGGCCTATGGCTACACCTTC. Encoded protein: CASREDRAYGYTF.

There are a few counts of this clonotype. The chain uses TRBV12-3 or TRBV12-4 and TRBJ1-1, with D unresolved. Between the trimmed V and J ends, which lost 7 bases and 4 bases, there was a span of 13 bases. The CDR3 consists of 13 residues. In DNA form, the CDR3 reads TGTGCCAGCACCCTGAGTGAGGGCACTGAAGCTTTCTTT. This encodes CASTLSEGTEAFF.

This clonotype was seen repeatedly, ten times or more. V and J are TRBV29-1 and TRBJ2-5; D is undetermined. Germline V CDR1 and CDR2: SQVTM, ANQGSEA. This CDR3 region has 13 residues. Trimming cost V 7 bases and J 2 bases, with 14 bases left between them. The CDR3 protein is CSADQRPQETQYF. The CDR3 coding sequence is TGCAGCGCTGATCAACGACCACAAGAGACCCAGTACTTC. Full variable domain (rest looked up from reference TRBV29-1 and TRBJ2-5): SAVISQKPSRDICQRGTSLTIQCQVDSQVTMMFWYRQQPGQSLTLIATANQGSEATYESGFVIDKFPISRPNLTFSTLTVSNMSPEDSSIYLCSADQRPQETQYFGPGTRLLVL.

This clonotype was detected ten times or more. CDR3 sequence: CASSLDRTALEAFF. As DNA, the CDR3 is TGTGCCAGCAGCTTGGACCGGACAGCCCTGGAAGCTTTCTTT. The chain joins TRBV7-9 to TRBJ1-1, with D maybe TRBD1 (6 bases). This CDR3 contains 14 residues. Trimming left V 3 bases short and J 8 bases short, with 16 bases between. Germline CDR1 SEHNR, CDR2 FQNEAQ (reference sequence).

There are a few counts of this clonotype. This chain links TRBV4-2 with TRBJ1-5; 11 bases align to TRBD1. The CDR3 loop spans 15 amino acids. Germline-derived CDR1 and CDR2 are LGHNA and YNFKEQ. V trimming: 2 bases; J trimming: 5 bases; junction bases outside the gene matches: 2. CDR3 residues: CASSQSGQGDQPQHF. The CDR3 bases are TGTGCCAGCAGCCAATCGGGACAGGGGGATCAGCCCCAGCATTTT.

This clonotype was detected only a few times. The chain recombines TRBV3-1 with TRBJ2-3; 7 bases are a match to TRBD2. The CDR3 contains 15 residues. V was pared by 0 bases and J by 5 bases, with 5 bases of the junction left unmatched. The germline V gene encodes CDR1 LGHDT and CDR2 YNNKEL (reference sequence). The CDR3 DNA follows: TGTGCCAGCAGCCAAGAGGGAGCGGGGAGAGATACGCAGTATTTT. Amino acid sequence: CASSQEGAGRDTQYF.